This T cell receptor (beta chain) derives from a study of blood T cell repertoires in COVID-19. TCRdb's table, derived via immunoSEQ multiplex PCR, lists solely in-frame clones and lacks some. This table holds about 78,000 clones, less than 95% found once. The CDR3 covers 13 residues. V lost 8 bases to trimming and J lost 0 bases, with 10 bases between them. Germline V gene sequence: CDR1 MDHEN, CDR2 SYDVKM. The V call is TRBV28, the J call TRBJ1-1, with D tentatively TRBD1 (5 bases). The clonotype was recovered from a woman in her 50s in a cohort sampled during active COVID-19. Sequenced input: peripheral blood. DNA for the CDR3: TGTGCCAGCTCCAGGGATATGAACACTGAAGCTTTCTTT. This encodes CASSRDMNTEAFF. Based on the CDR3 plus reference TRBV28 and TRBJ1-1, the full variable domain is DVKVTQSSRYLVKRTGEKVFLECVQDMDHENMFWYRQDPGLGLRLIYFSYDVKMKEKGDIPEGYSVSREKKERFSLILESASTNQTSMYLCASSRDMNTEAFFGQGTRLTVV.